Listed below are T cell receptor beta chains from one sample, sequenced in a study of PD-1 blockade in classical Hodgkin lymphoma. Assay used: immunoSEQ multiplex PCR; TCRdb lists only in-frame clones, some missing. The sample holds 25,000 to 35,000 clones, roughly 92% seen once. What was sequenced was peripheral blood mononuclear cells (PBMCs). These receptor sequences come from a human donor with classical Hodgkin lymphoma. The CDR3 runs from the conserved cysteine through the conserved F or W. D genes are given only for firm matches. Part of the rows lack a size; the others show once, few, many or a class for expanded clones.

clone size | J gene | D gene | V gene | CDR3 protein | CDR3 DNA
- | TRBJ2-3 | - | TRBV5-1 | CASSLASGFRRDTQYF | TGCGCCAGCAGCTTGGCCTCAGGATTTAGACGAGATACGCAGTATTTT
- | TRBJ2-6 | - | TRBV11-2 | CASSSLGGQGANVLTF | TGTGCCAGCAGCTCTTTGGGGGGACAGGGGGCCAACGTCCTGACTTTC
once | TRBJ1-3 | - | TRBV7-2 | CASSLRPTANTIYF | TGTGCCAGCAGCCTCCGGCCTACAGCAAACACCATATATTTT
- | TRBJ2-2 | - | TRBV9 | CASSVVDTGELFF | TGTGCCAGCAGCGTAGTTGACACCGGGGAGCTGTTTTTT
- | TRBJ2-5 | - | TRBV10-3 | CAISESETQYF | TGTGCCATCAGTGAGTCCGAGACCCAGTACTTC
- | TRBJ2-1 | TRBD2 | TRBV5-1 | CASSPGTSGEGEQFF | TGCGCCAGCAGCCCCGGGACTAGCGGGGAAGGTGAGCAGTTCTTC
- | TRBJ1-2 | - | TRBV29-1 | CSADYGYTF | TGCAGCGCTGACTATGGCTACACCTTC
- | TRBJ2-7 | - | TRBV28 | CASSSFAGGSSYEQYF | TGTGCCAGCAGTTCATTCGCTGGGGGTAGCTCCTACGAGCAGTACTTC
- | TRBJ2-5 | - | TRBV5-5 | CASSLGQGGETQYF | TGTGCCAGCAGCTTGGGACAGGGAGGGGAGACCCAGTACTTC
few | TRBJ2-7 | - | TRBV2 | CASSEASLSYEQYF | TGTGCCAGCAGTGAAGCTTCCCTTTCCTACGAGCAGTACTTC
- | TRBJ2-7 | - | TRBV6-5 | CASGQYEQYF | TGTGCCAGCGGTCAGTACGAGCAGTACTTC
once | TRBJ2-7 | - | TRBV29-1 | CSVRGSRTGENEQYF | TGCAGCGTTCGGGGGTCCCGGACCGGGGAAAACGAGCAGTACTTC
- | TRBJ1-5 | TRBD1 | TRBV6-1 | CASRGTVNQPQHF | TGTGCCAGCAGGGGGACAGTCAATCAGCCCCAGCATTTT
- | TRBJ2-5 | - | TRBV11-2 | CASSLVGGLGETQYF | TGTGCCAGCAGCTTAGTGGGCGGGCTCGGGGAGACCCAGTACTTC